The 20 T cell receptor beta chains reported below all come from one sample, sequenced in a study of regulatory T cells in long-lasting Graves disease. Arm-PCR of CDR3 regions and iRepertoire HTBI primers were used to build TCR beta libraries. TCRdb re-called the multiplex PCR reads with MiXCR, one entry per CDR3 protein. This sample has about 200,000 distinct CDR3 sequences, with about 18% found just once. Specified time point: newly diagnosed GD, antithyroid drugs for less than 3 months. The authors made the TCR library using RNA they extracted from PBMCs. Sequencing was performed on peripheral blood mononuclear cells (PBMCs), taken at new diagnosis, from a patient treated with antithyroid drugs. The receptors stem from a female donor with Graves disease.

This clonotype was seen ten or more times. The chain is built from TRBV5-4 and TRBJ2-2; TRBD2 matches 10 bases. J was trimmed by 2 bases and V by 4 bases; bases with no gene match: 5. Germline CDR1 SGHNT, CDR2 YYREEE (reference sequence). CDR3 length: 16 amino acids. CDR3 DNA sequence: TGTGCCAGCAGCCAGAGGACTAGCGGAAACACCGGGGAGCTGTTTTTT. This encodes CASSQRTSGNTGELFF. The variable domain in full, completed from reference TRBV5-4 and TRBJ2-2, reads ETGVTQSPTHLIKTRGQQVTLRCSSQSGHNTVSWYQQALGQGPQFIFQYYREEENGRGNFPPRFSGLQFPNYSSELNVNALELDDSALYLCASSQRTSGNTGELFFGEGSRLTVL.

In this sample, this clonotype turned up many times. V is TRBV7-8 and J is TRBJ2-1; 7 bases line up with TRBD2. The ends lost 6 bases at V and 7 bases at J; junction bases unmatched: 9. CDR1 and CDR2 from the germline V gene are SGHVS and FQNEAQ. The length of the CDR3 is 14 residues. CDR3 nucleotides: TGTGCCAGCAGGGTGGGAGGGATGGCGAATGAGCAGTTCTTC. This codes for CASRVGGMANEQFF.

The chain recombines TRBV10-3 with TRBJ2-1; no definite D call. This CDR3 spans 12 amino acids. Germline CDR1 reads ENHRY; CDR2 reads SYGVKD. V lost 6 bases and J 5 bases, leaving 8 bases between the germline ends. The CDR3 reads CAIRETHNEQFF. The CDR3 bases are TGTGCCATCAGGGAGACCCACAATGAGCAGTTCTTC.

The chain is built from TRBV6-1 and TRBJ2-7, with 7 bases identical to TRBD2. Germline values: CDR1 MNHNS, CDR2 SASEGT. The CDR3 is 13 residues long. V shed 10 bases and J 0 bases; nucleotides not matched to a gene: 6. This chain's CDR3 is CAILSGTSYEQYF. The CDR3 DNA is TGTGCCATCTTGAGCGGGACCTCCTACGAGCAGTACTTC.

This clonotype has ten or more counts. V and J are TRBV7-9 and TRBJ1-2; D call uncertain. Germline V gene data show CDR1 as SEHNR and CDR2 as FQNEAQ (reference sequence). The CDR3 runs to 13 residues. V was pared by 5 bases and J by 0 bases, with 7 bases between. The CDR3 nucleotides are TGTGCCAGCAGCAACAGAGCTAACTATGGCTACACCTTC. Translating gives CASSNRANYGYTF.

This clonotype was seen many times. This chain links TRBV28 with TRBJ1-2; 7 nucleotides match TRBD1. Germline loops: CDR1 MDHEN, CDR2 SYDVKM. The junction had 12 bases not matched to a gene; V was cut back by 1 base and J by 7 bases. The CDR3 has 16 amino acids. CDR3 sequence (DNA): TGTGCCAGCAGTTTATCCCGATTCGGACAGGACCCTGGCTACACCTTC. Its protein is CASSLSRFGQDPGYTF.

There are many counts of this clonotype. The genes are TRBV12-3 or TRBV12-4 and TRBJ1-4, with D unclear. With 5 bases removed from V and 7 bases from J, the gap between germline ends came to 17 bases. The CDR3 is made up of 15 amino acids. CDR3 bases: TGTGCCAGCAGTCCAACGACTGGAGGTGGTGAAAAACTGTTTTTT. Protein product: CASSPTTGGGEKLFF.

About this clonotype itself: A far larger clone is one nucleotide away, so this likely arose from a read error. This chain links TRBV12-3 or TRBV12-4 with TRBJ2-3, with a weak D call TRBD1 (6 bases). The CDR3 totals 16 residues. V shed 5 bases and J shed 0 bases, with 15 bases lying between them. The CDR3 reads CASSDQGTSSTDTQYF. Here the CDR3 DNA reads TGTGCCAGCAGTGATCAGGGGACATCTAGCACAGATACGCAGTATTTT.

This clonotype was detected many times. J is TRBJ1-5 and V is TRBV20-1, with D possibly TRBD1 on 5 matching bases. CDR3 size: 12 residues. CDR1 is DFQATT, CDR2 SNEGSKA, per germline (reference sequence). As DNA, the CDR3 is TGCAGCGCTGGGGACGGAGCCATTCCCCAGCATTTT. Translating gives CSAGDGAIPQHF.

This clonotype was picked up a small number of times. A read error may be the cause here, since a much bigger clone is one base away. In DNA form, the CDR3 reads TGTGCCAGCAGTTTAGGGATTTTCCCCTACGAGCAGTACTTC. Translation: CASSLGIFPYEQYF. This chain links TRBV27 with TRBJ2-7; D remains unclear. This CDR3 comprises 14 residues. From germline, CDR1 is MNHEY and CDR2 SMNVEV (reference sequence). V lost 2 bases, J lost 2 bases, and 10 bases lay in between.

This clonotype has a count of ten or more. The CDR3 loop reads CSARVLTSTGISNQPQHF. CDR3 in DNA: TGCAGTGCTAGAGTTCTAACCTCCACAGGGATCAGCAATCAGCCCCAGCATTTT. The V gene is TRBV20-1, the J gene TRBJ1-5; tentatively, D is TRBD1 (6 bases). The CDR3 is made up of 18 amino acids. CDR1 is DFQATT, CDR2 SNEGSKA, per germline (reference sequence). Trimming left V 1 base short and J 1 base short, with 20 bases between.

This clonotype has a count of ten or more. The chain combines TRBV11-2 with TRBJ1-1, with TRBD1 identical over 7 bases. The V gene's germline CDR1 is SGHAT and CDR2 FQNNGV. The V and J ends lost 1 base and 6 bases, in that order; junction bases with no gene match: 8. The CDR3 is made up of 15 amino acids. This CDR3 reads CASSLGTGGGSEAFF. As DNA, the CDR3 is TGTGCCAGCAGCTTAGGGACAGGTGGTGGTTCTGAAGCTTTCTTT.

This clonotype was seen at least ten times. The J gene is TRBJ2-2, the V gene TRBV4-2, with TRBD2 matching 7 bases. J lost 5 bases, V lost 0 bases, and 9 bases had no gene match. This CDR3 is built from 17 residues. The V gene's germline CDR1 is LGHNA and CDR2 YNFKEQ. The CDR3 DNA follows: TGTGCCAGCAGCCAAGAAGCTCCGGGCGGGGGAACCGGGGAGCTGTTTTTT. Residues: CASSQEAPGGGTGELFF.

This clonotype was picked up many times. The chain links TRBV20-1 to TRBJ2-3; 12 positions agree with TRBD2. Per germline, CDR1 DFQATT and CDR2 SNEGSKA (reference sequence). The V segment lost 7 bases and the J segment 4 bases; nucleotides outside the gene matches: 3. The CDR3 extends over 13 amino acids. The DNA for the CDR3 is TGCAGTGGACTAGCGGGAGCTTCAGATACGCAGTATTTT. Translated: CSGLAGASDTQYF.

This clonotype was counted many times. CDR3 in DNA: TGTGCCAGCAGCGAGTCAAGTAGAGGGGACGAGACCCAGTACTTC. Its translation: CASSESSRGDETQYF. V is TRBV9 and J is TRBJ2-5; possibly TRBD1 or TRBD2 for D (5 bases each). This CDR3 has 15 residues. With 3 bases removed from V and 5 bases from J, the gap between germline ends came to 17 bases. From germline, CDR1 is SGDLS and CDR2 YYNGEE.

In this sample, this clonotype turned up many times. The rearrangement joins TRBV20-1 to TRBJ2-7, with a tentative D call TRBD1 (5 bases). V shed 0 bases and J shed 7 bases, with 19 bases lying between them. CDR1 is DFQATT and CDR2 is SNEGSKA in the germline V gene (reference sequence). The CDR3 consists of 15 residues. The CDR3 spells CSARDPTGMDFEQYF. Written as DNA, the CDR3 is TGCAGTGCTAGAGATCCCACAGGCATGGATTTTGAGCAGTACTTC.

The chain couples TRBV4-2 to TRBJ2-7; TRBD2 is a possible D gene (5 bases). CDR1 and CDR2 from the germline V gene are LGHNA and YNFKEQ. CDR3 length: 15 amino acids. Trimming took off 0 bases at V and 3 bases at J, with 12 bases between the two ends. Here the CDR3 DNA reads TGTGCCAGCAGCCAAGATTTGGAGGCCGGCTACGAGCAGTACTTC. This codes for CASSQDLEAGYEQYF.

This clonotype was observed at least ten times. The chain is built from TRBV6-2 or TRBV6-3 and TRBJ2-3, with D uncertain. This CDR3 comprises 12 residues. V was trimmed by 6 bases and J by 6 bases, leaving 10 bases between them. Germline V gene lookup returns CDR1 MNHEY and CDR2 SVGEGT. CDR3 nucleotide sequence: TGTGCCAGCAGCCCGTACGGGGATACGCAGTATTTT. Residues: CASSPYGDTQYF.

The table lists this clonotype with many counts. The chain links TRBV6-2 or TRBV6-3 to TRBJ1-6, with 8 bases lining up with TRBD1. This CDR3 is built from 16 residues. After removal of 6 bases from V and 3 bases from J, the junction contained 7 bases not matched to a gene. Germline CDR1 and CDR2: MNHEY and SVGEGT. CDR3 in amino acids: CASSGTGGNYNSPLHF. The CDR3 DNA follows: TGTGCCAGCAGCGGAACAGGGGGTAACTATAATTCACCCCTCCACTTT.

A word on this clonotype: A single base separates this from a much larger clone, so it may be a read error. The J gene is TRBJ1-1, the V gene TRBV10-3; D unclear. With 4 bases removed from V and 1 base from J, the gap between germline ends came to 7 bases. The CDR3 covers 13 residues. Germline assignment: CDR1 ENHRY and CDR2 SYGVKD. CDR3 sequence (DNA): TGTGCCATCAGTGTGCGGAAGAACACTGAAGCTTTCTTT. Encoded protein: CAISVRKNTEAFF.